A selection of T cell receptor beta chains follows, all from one sample in a study of blood T cell repertoires in COVID-19. Sequencing used immunoSEQ multiplex PCR; TCRdb keeps in-frame clones, though not all of them. The sample shows about 68,000 clones, about 80% of them seen only once. Sequenced input: peripheral blood. All receptors come from a human donor in a cohort sampled during active COVID-19. Both conserved end residues are part of each CDR3. Each record gives: V gene, J gene, clone size, D gene, CDR3 DNA, CDR3 protein. The D gene is left open where the match is weak. Rows may omit the clone size; those that give it use once, few, many or a size class.

V gene: TRBV19; J gene: TRBJ1-1; clone size: few; D gene: TRBD1; CDR3 DNA: TGTGCCAGTAGTATCCGCCACGGGGACAGGAACACTGAAGCTTTCTTT; CDR3 protein: CASSIRHGDRNTEAFF
V gene: TRBV2; J gene: TRBJ2-3; clone size: -; D gene: TRBD2; CDR3 DNA: TGTGCCAGCAGTGGAAGTGGACTAGCGGGAGGCCATACGCAGTATTTT; CDR3 protein: CASSGSGLAGGHTQYF
V gene: TRBV6-6; J gene: TRBJ1-6; clone size: -; D gene: TRBD1; CDR3 DNA: TGTGCCAGCAGCCGAACCGGGACAGGGGCCGCCCTCAATTCACCCCTCCACTTT; CDR3 protein: CASSRTGTGAALNSPLHF
V gene: TRBV7-2; J gene: TRBJ2-7; clone size: once; D gene: -; CDR3 DNA: TGTGCCAGCAGCTTACTACGCGAGCAGTACTTC; CDR3 protein: CASSLLREQYF
V gene: TRBV7-3; J gene: TRBJ1-6; clone size: -; D gene: -; CDR3 DNA: TGTGCCAGCACTCACATAAGGGGGGGCGTCTCACCCCTCCACTTT; CDR3 protein: CASTHIRGGVSPLHF
V gene: TRBV21-1; J gene: TRBJ1-6; clone size: -; D gene: -; CDR3 DNA: TGTGCCAGCAGCAACGACAGGGCTAATTCACCCCTCCACTTT; CDR3 protein: CASSNDRANSPLHF
V gene: TRBV6-1; J gene: TRBJ2-1; clone size: -; D gene: -; CDR3 DNA: TGTGCCAGCAGTGAAGTTATCCTTGAGCAGTTCTTC; CDR3 protein: CASSEVILEQFF
V gene: TRBV5-4; J gene: TRBJ1-1; clone size: -; D gene: -; CDR3 DNA: TGTGCCAGCAGCTTGGCGGGGGGTGGCACTGAAGCTTTCTTT; CDR3 protein: CASSLAGGGTEAFF
V gene: TRBV28; J gene: TRBJ2-3; clone size: -; D gene: -; CDR3 DNA: TGTGCCAGCAGTTTAATGGGGGAGGGCACAGATACGCAGTATTTT; CDR3 protein: CASSLMGEGTDTQYF
V gene: TRBV9; J gene: TRBJ2-7; clone size: -; D gene: -; CDR3 DNA: TGTGCCAGCAGCGTCTCCACAGGGCCCGCCTACGAGCAGTACTTC; CDR3 protein: CASSVSTGPAYEQYF
V gene: TRBV13; J gene: TRBJ2-1; clone size: -; D gene: TRBD2; CDR3 DNA: TGTGCCAGCAGCTCTAGACTAGCGGGGTACGGTGAGCAGTTCTTC; CDR3 protein: CASSSRLAGYGEQFF
V gene: TRBV7-2; J gene: TRBJ1-6; clone size: -; D gene: -; CDR3 DNA: TGTGCCAGCAGCTTGGGGGGGACACAGGTTGTGTCCCTCCACTTT; CDR3 protein: CASSLGGTQVVSLHF
V gene: TRBV19; J gene: TRBJ1-2; clone size: few; D gene: -; CDR3 DNA: TGTGCCAGTACCTTGGACAGAGTCGATGGCTACACCTTC; CDR3 protein: CASTLDRVDGYTF
V gene: TRBV6-2/TRBV6-3; J gene: TRBJ2-2; clone size: few; D gene: TRBD1; CDR3 DNA: TGTGCCAGCAGTTACCCACCGGGACAGCTCACCGGGGAGCTGTTTTTT; CDR3 protein: CASSYPPGQLTGELFF
V gene: TRBV7-3; J gene: TRBJ2-3; clone size: -; D gene: -; CDR3 DNA: TGTGCCAGCAGCTTAATCCCGACTAGCACAGATACGCAGTATTTT; CDR3 protein: CASSLIPTSTDTQYF
V gene: TRBV11-3; J gene: TRBJ1-2; clone size: -; D gene: -; CDR3 DNA: TGTGCCAGCAGCTTAGTAGGCCATCCGCCGGGTGGCTACACCTTC; CDR3 protein: CASSLVGHPPGGYTF
V gene: TRBV11-2; J gene: TRBJ1-6; clone size: -; D gene: -; CDR3 DNA: TGTGCCAGCAGCCGCCAGCGGACCCCAGGTTCACCCCTCCACTTT; CDR3 protein: CASSRQRTPGSPLHF
V gene: TRBV28; J gene: TRBJ1-5; clone size: -; D gene: -; CDR3 DNA: TGTGCCAGCCACAACCGGGTAGACCATCAGCCCCAGCATTTT; CDR3 protein: CASHNRVDHQPQHF
V gene: TRBV9; J gene: TRBJ2-2; clone size: -; D gene: TRBD2; CDR3 DNA: TGTGCCAGCAGCGTGAAACTAGCGGGAGCCGGGGAGCTGTTTTTT; CDR3 protein: CASSVKLAGAGELFF
V gene: TRBV28; J gene: TRBJ2-3; clone size: -; D gene: -; CDR3 DNA: TGTGCCAGCAGCCAGGGGAGCACAGATACGCAGTATTTT; CDR3 protein: CASSQGSTDTQYF
V gene: TRBV3-1/TRBV3-2; J gene: TRBJ1-5; clone size: -; D gene: -; CDR3 DNA: TGTGCCAGCAGCCAAGAGGGGGGGGGCAATCAGCCCCAGCATTTT; CDR3 protein: CASSQEGGGNQPQHF
V gene: TRBV19; J gene: TRBJ1-6; clone size: -; D gene: -; CDR3 DNA: TGTGCCAGTAGTACAAGCACCAGAGGGTATAATTCACCCCTCCACTTT; CDR3 protein: CASSTSTRGYNSPLHF
V gene: TRBV11-1; J gene: TRBJ1-6; clone size: -; D gene: -; CDR3 DNA: TGTGCCAGCAGCTTAGGCCCCATGTACTTCGCACCCCTCCACTTT; CDR3 protein: CASSLGPMYFAPLHF
V gene: TRBV5-1; J gene: TRBJ1-1; clone size: -; D gene: TRBD1; CDR3 DNA: TGCGCCAGCAGCTCCCAGACAGGGCATAACACTGAAGCTTTCTTT; CDR3 protein: CASSSQTGHNTEAFF
V gene: TRBV5-4; J gene: TRBJ1-2; clone size: -; D gene: -; CDR3 DNA: TGTGCCAGCAGCACCGAAACAGGGACGGGAGGCTACACCTTC; CDR3 protein: CASSTETGTGGYTF
V gene: TRBV6-5; J gene: TRBJ1-2; clone size: -; D gene: TRBD1; CDR3 DNA: TGTGCCAGCAGGCGGGGGACAGGGGATGGCTACACCTTC; CDR3 protein: CASRRGTGDGYTF
V gene: TRBV13; J gene: TRBJ2-2; clone size: -; D gene: -; CDR3 DNA: TGTGCCAGCAGCCCTCCGACAGGGAACACCGGGGAGCTGTTTTTT; CDR3 protein: CASSPPTGNTGELFF
V gene: TRBV10-3; J gene: TRBJ2-7; clone size: -; D gene: TRBD2; CDR3 DNA: TGTGCCATCGCCCGACTAGCGGGAGGACCCTACGAGCAGTACTTC; CDR3 protein: CAIARLAGGPYEQYF
V gene: TRBV5-1; J gene: TRBJ1-1; clone size: -; D gene: -; CDR3 DNA: TGCGCCAGCAGCTTGGTACGGGGGGAGAACACTGAAGCTTTCTTT; CDR3 protein: CASSLVRGENTEAFF
V gene: TRBV5-8; J gene: TRBJ2-5; clone size: -; D gene: TRBD2; CDR3 DNA: TGTGCCAGCAGCTGGCTTTTGGGGGGGAACCAAGAGACCCAGTACTTC; CDR3 protein: CASSWLLGGNQETQYF
V gene: TRBV24-1; J gene: TRBJ2-3; clone size: -; D gene: -; CDR3 DNA: TGTGCCACCAGTGATTTCAAGGCGGAGGGCCGCGATACGCAGTATTTT; CDR3 protein: CATSDFKAEGRDTQYF
V gene: TRBV5-4; J gene: TRBJ2-7; clone size: few; D gene: TRBD2; CDR3 DNA: TGTGCCAGCAGCATCGGACTAGCGGGCAGCTCCTACGAGCAGTACTTC; CDR3 protein: CASSIGLAGSSYEQYF
V gene: TRBV7-2; J gene: TRBJ2-1; clone size: few; D gene: -; CDR3 DNA: TGTGCCAGCAGCTTAAGGCGGGGCAACTACAATGAGCAGTTCTTC; CDR3 protein: CASSLRRGNYNEQFF
V gene: TRBV5-6; J gene: TRBJ1-6; clone size: -; D gene: -; CDR3 DNA: TGTGCCAGCAGGTCTGGAGGCTCGGAATCACCCCTCCACTTT; CDR3 protein: CASRSGGSESPLHF
V gene: TRBV30; J gene: TRBJ1-4; clone size: -; D gene: TRBD1; CDR3 DNA: TGTGCCTGGAGTCCCCGGGGACAGGGGGGAAAACTGTTTTTT; CDR3 protein: CAWSPRGQGGKLFF
V gene: TRBV14; J gene: TRBJ2-1; clone size: many; D gene: TRBD2; CDR3 DNA: TGTGCCAGCAGCCAAGATCCGGGGACTAGCGGAGGTCGCTACAATGAGCAGTTCTTC; CDR3 protein: CASSQDPGTSGGRYNEQFF
V gene: TRBV15; J gene: TRBJ2-3; clone size: -; D gene: -; CDR3 DNA: TGTGCCACCAGCAGAGACAACACCTTAAGCACAGATACGCAGTATTTT; CDR3 protein: CATSRDNTLSTDTQYF
V gene: TRBV7-9; J gene: TRBJ2-7; clone size: -; D gene: -; CDR3 DNA: TGTGCCAGCAGCCGGGCGGGGAGCGAGCAGTACTTC; CDR3 protein: CASSRAGSEQYF
V gene: TRBV30; J gene: TRBJ2-7; clone size: -; D gene: -; CDR3 DNA: TGTGCCTGGAGGGACAAGGGCCTTCCCGAGCAGTACTTC; CDR3 protein: CAWRDKGLPEQYF
V gene: TRBV19; J gene: TRBJ2-1; clone size: -; D gene: TRBD1; CDR3 DNA: TGTGCCAGTAGTATCCTCGACAGGGGGGGTGAGCAGTTCTTC; CDR3 protein: CASSILDRGGEQFF
V gene: TRBV5-6; J gene: TRBJ1-5; clone size: -; D gene: TRBD1; CDR3 DNA: TGTGCCAGCAGCGCACGACAGGGGGCTCTACTCAATCAGCCCCAGCATTTT; CDR3 protein: CASSARQGALLNQPQHF
V gene: TRBV15; J gene: TRBJ1-2; clone size: few; D gene: TRBD1; CDR3 DNA: TGTGCCACCAGCAGACCGGGACAGGGGAACTATGGCTACACCTTC; CDR3 protein: CATSRPGQGNYGYTF
V gene: TRBV11-1; J gene: TRBJ1-2; clone size: few; D gene: TRBD1; CDR3 DNA: TGTGCCAGCAGCTTGGGACTGGGACAGGGCTTATACGGCTACACCTTC; CDR3 protein: CASSLGLGQGLYGYTF
V gene: TRBV6-5; J gene: TRBJ1-2; clone size: -; D gene: -; CDR3 DNA: TGTGCCAGCATCTCCTCTTCGGCAGGGAACTATGGCTACACCTTC; CDR3 protein: CASISSSAGNYGYTF
V gene: TRBV11-2; J gene: TRBJ1-6; clone size: few; D gene: TRBD1; CDR3 DNA: TGTGCCAGCAGCCGAGACAGGGTACAGGCCCTCCACTTT; CDR3 protein: CASSRDRVQALHF
V gene: TRBV19; J gene: TRBJ1-5; clone size: -; D gene: -; CDR3 DNA: TGTGCCAGTAGTATAGACCCCGCGGGGTTGGGCAATCAGCCCCAGCATTTT; CDR3 protein: CASSIDPAGLGNQPQHF
V gene: TRBV5-3; J gene: TRBJ2-7; clone size: -; D gene: TRBD2; CDR3 DNA: TGTGCCAGAAGCGCGGGACTAGCGGGGCTGCCCCGACTCGAGCAGTACTTC; CDR3 protein: CARSAGLAGLPRLEQYF
V gene: TRBV27; J gene: TRBJ1-5; clone size: -; D gene: -; CDR3 DNA: TGTGCCAGCAGTTTCAGGAGCAATCAGCCCCAGCATTTT; CDR3 protein: CASSFRSNQPQHF
V gene: TRBV14; J gene: TRBJ1-2; clone size: -; D gene: -; CDR3 DNA: TGTGCCAGCAGCCAACGAGTAGTTTATGGCTACACCTTC; CDR3 protein: CASSQRVVYGYTF